The 5 T cell receptor beta chains below were found in one sample sequenced in a study of T cells in Graves' hyperthyroidism and ophthalmopathy. There were TCR beta CDR3 regions amplified from RNA transcripts. Using the HTBI primer set, a first-round RT-PCR was run on the TCR CDR3. Each CDR3 protein is one row after TCRdb ran MiXCR on the multiplex PCR reads. The repertoire holds over 500,000 distinct CDR3 sequences, with roughly 17% as singletons. Sequenced: blood. The receptors were sampled from a woman between 18 and 29 years old with Graves' ophthalmopathy.

This clonotype was seen a few times. V is TRBV15 and J is TRBJ2-7; unclear D gene. V was pared by 0 bases and J by 2 bases, with 14 bases between. The CDR3 extends over 16 amino acids. Per the germline V gene, CDR1 is LNHNV and CDR2 is YYDKDF (reference sequence). The CDR3 nucleotides are TGTGCCACCAGCAGAGAGGTAGAACTGAGAACCTACGAGCAGTACTTC. This encodes CATSREVELRTYEQYF.

With respect to this clonotype: A clone one base away is much larger, so this may be a read error. The chain uses TRBV14 and TRBJ1-1; no clear D. Per the germline V gene, CDR1 is SGHDN and CDR2 is FVKESK. The V gene lost 2 bases and the J gene lost 2 bases, with 9 bases spanning the gap. The CDR3 contains 14 residues. The CDR3 protein is CASSQPFFNTEAFF. CDR3 DNA: TGTGCCAGCAGCCAACCGTTCTTCAACACTGAAGCTTTCTTT.

In this sample, this clonotype turned up a few times. The CDR3 nucleotides are TGTGCCAGCAGCGATCGACTAGCGGGGCCCCAAGAGACCCAGTACTTC. Its protein is CASSDRLAGPQETQYF. J is TRBJ2-5 and V is TRBV9; 11 nucleotides line up with TRBD2. V shed 3 bases, J shed 1 base, and the junction held 5 bases outside the gene matches. The CDR3 has 16 residues. Germline values: CDR1 SGDLS, CDR2 YYNGEE.

This clonotype was picked up many times. V is TRBV7-3 and J is TRBJ2-5, with TRBD2 matching 9 bases. Germline assignment: CDR1 SGHTA and CDR2 FQGTGA. CDR3 length: 16 residues. J lost 3 bases, V lost 2 bases, and 7 bases had no gene match. The CDR3 sequence: CASSLGAGGPEETQYF. The CDR3 bases are TGTGCCAGCAGCTTAGGGGCGGGGGGGCCTGAAGAGACCCAGTACTTC.

Concerning this clonotype itself: With a much larger clone just one base away, this may be a read error. The V and J genes are TRBV6-9 and TRBJ2-3, with 7 positions matching TRBD2. The CDR3 runs 15 residues. V dropped 3 bases and J dropped 6; count of bases not matched to a gene: 9. Germline V gene sequence: CDR1 MNHGY, CDR2 SVAAGI. CDR3 region: CASSYRDYLFDTQYF. Written as DNA, the CDR3 is TGTGCCAGCAGTTACCGGGACTACCTCTTTGATACGCAGTATTTT.